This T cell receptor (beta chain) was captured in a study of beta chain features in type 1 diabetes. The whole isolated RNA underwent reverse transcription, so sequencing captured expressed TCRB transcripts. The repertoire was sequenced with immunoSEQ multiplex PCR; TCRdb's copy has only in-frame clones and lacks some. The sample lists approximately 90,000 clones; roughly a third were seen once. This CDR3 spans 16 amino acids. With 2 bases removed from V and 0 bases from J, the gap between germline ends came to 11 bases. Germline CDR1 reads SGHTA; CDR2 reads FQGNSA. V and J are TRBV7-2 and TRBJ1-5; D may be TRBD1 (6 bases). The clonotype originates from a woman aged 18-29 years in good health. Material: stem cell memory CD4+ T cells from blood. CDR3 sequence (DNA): TGTGCCAGCAGCTTAAAAGGGGGAAATAGCAATCAGCCCCAGCATTTT. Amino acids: CASSLKGGNSNQPQHF.